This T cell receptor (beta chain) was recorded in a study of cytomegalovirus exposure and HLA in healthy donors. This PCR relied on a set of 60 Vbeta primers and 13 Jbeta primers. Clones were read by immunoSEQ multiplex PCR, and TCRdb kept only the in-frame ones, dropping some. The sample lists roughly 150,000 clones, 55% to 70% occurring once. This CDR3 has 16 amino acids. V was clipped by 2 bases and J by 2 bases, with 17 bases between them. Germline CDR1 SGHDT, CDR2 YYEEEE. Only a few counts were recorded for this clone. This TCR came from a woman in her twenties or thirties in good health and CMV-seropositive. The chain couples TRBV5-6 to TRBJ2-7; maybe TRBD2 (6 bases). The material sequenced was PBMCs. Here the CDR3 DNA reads TGTGCCAGCAGCTTTGGGTCGGGAGTGTCAACCTACGAGCAGTACTTC. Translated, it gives CASSFGSGVSTYEQYF.